The clone carrying this TCR beta chain was seen once. In the PCR, 60 Vbeta and 13 Jbeta primers were used. Sequencing used immunoSEQ multiplex PCR; TCRdb keeps in-frame clones, though not all of them. This sample carries about 270,000 clones, about nine tenths of them seen once, and the ten largest clones take around 3.7%. V was pared by 3 bases and J by 1 base, with 14 bases between. From germline, CDR1 is KGHSH and CDR2 LQKENI. The CDR3 spans 16 residues. These data come from a study of cytomegalovirus exposure and HLA in healthy donors. This sequence originates from a man in his forties in good health and CMV-seropositive. This chain links TRBV18 with TRBJ2-3; D unclear. Sequenced sample: PBMCs. The CDR3 loop reads CASSPPSSFGTDTQYF. CDR3 DNA sequence: TGTGCCAGCTCACCCCCCTCCTCTTTCGGCACAGATACGCAGTATTTT.